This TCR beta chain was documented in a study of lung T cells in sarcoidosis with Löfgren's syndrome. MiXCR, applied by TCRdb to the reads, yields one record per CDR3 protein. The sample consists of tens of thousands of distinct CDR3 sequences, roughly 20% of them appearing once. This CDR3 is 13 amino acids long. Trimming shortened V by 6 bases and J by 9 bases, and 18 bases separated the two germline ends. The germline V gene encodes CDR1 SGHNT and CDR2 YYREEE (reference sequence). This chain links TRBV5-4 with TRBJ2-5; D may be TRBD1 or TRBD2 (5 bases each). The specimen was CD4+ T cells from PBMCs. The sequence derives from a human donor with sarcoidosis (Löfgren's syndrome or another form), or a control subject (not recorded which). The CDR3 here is CASTSGTLDAQYF. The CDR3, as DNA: TGTGCCAGCACCTCGGGGACCCTTGACGCCCAGTACTTC.